These 29 T cell receptor beta chains originate from one sample sequenced in a study of glioma-infiltrating T cells after dendritic cell vaccination listed by TCRdb under 2016. Library preparation employed the immunoSEQ multiplex PCR assay. Entries here come from immuneACCESS through TCRdb and include only in-frame sequences with V and J called. Some clones fail to appear in such tables; in the studies checked, an unresolved V gene covers under half of the shortfall, and the cause of the remainder is unknown. This sample is represented by about 99,000 clones; roughly 79% of them were singletons. The ten largest clones add up to over 9.5% of the sample. The specimen was blood, collected before dendritic cell vaccination. The receptors originated from a human donor with glioblastoma.

The V call is TRBV5-1, the J call TRBJ1-1; D ambiguous. CDR3 length: 16 residues. Germline CDR1 reads SGHRS; CDR2 reads YFSETQ. Trimming pared 5 bases from V and 3 bases from J, leaving 20 bases between. CDR3 region: CASSRRVLRGDTEAFF. CDR3 bases: TGCGCCAGCAGTAGGAGGGTGCTTCGCGGGGACACTGAAGCTTTCTTT.

This chain uses TRBV5-6 with TRBJ1-4; 7 bases align to TRBD1. Germline V lookup: CDR1 SGHDT, CDR2 YYEEEE. The CDR3 consists of 16 residues. V shed 3 bases and J 0 bases; nucleotides not matched to a gene: 5. CDR3 sequence (DNA): TGTGCCAGCAGCTATACAGGGGTAGCAACTAATGAAAAACTGTTTTTT. Protein: CASSYTGVATNEKLFF.

The chain uses TRBV20-1 and TRBJ1-2; D gene unclear. Germline values: CDR1 DFQATT, CDR2 SNEGSKA (reference sequence). The CDR3 has 11 residues. V shed 3 bases and J shed 3 bases, with 5 bases lying between them. CDR3 sequence reads: CSASRDYGYTF. CDR3 nucleotides: TGCAGTGCTAGCCGGGACTATGGCTACACCTTC.

The chain uses TRBV6-1 and TRBJ1-1; D is possibly TRBD1 (6 bases). V lost 8 bases, J lost 5 bases, and 21 bases lay in between. The CDR3 runs to 15 residues. CDR1 MNHNS and CDR2 SASEGT come from the germline V gene. CDR3 nucleotides: TGTGCCAGCCGCAGGGGCCAGGGAACGAGTACTGAAGCTTTCTTT. Protein sequence: CASRRGQGTSTEAFF.

The J gene is TRBJ1-2, the V gene TRBV29-1, with a tentative D call TRBD1 (5 bases). V shed 4 bases and J shed 7 bases, with 16 bases lying between them. From germline, CDR1 is SQVTM and CDR2 ANQGSEA. The CDR3 loop spans 13 amino acids. The CDR3 is CSVAAGFSGGYTF. DNA for the CDR3: TGCAGCGTTGCAGCAGGGTTTAGTGGTGGCTACACCTTC.

This clone was found once. This rearrangement joins TRBV25-1 to TRBJ2-5; TRBD1 matches 8 bases. The assigned J gene may be wrong: the sequence end matches TRBJ2-7 better. This CDR3 has 16 residues. Germline CDR1 and CDR2: MGHDK and SYGVNS. CDR3 in amino acids: CASSVRPGQGAYEQYF. The CDR3 region has the DNA TGTGCCAGCAGTGTCAGGCCGGGTCAGGGGGCTTACGAGCAGTACTTC.

V is TRBV6-5 and J is TRBJ1-2; 7 nucleotides line up with TRBD1. Unmatched junction bases numbered 3, after V lost 5 bases and J lost 6 bases. CDR1 MNHEY and CDR2 SVGAGI come from the germline V gene. This CDR3 is 12 amino acids long. CDR3 protein: CASSQGVHGYTF. CDR3 DNA: TGTGCCAGCAGTCAGGGGGTGCATGGCTACACCTTC.

The chain is built from TRBV19 and TRBJ1-3, with D perhaps matching TRBD1 (5 bases). In germline, CDR1 is LNHDA, CDR2 SQIVND (reference sequence). V lost 3 bases and J lost 7, with 16 bases in between. The CDR3 is 15 residues long. DNA for the CDR3: TGTGCCAGTAGTATCCCCGGGCAGGGTAACAACACCATATATTTT. Its translation is CASSIPGQGNNTIYF.

This clone was counted a few times. The chain links TRBV6-4 to TRBJ1-1; D possibly corresponds to TRBD1 (5 bases). Germline V gives CDR1 MRHNA, CDR2 SNTAGT. CDR3 length equals 14 residues. Trimming shortened V by 4 bases and J by 2 bases, and 11 bases separated the two germline ends. CDR3 protein: CASSVFGGNTEAFF. The DNA of the CDR3 is TGTGCCAGCAGTGTCTTCGGGGGAAACACTGAAGCTTTCTTT.

The rearrangement uses TRBV4-1 and TRBJ2-4; tentative D call: TRBD1 (6 bases). CDR1 MGHRA and CDR2 YSYEKL come from the germline V gene. The CDR3 extends over 16 amino acids. Trimming took off 4 bases at V and 0 bases at J, with 13 bases between the two ends. The CDR3 protein is CASSPRDTLAKNIQYF. CDR3 sequence (DNA): TGCGCCAGCAGCCCTCGGGACACTTTAGCCAAAAACATTCAGTACTTC.

This clone has more than one count but fewer than ten. The chain is built from TRBV7-9 and TRBJ1-3, with 8 bases aligning to TRBD1. V was pared by 3 bases and J by 4 bases, with 5 bases of the junction left unmatched. The CDR3 runs 15 residues. CDR1 is SEHNR and CDR2 is FQNEAQ in the germline V gene (reference sequence). CDR3 residues: CASSLARGRGNTIYF. The DNA of the CDR3 is TGTGCCAGCAGCTTGGCCAGGGGGCGAGGAAACACCATATATTTT.

The genes are TRBV5-8 and TRBJ1-2; no firm D call. The CDR3 is 14 amino acids. The germline CDR1 and CDR2 sequences are SGHTS and YDEGEE. V was shortened by 0 bases and J by 0 bases, with 6 bases between the two germline ends. CDR3 sequence reads: CASSLGGPNYGYTF. For the CDR3, the DNA is TGTGCCAGCAGCTTGGGCGGTCCTAACTATGGCTACACCTTC.

The genes are TRBV7-8 and TRBJ2-3; D is perhaps TRBD2 (5 bases). Germline-derived CDR1 and CDR2 are SGHVS and FQNEAQ. Trimming took 5 bases from V and 4 from J, leaving 16 bases between them. This CDR3 comprises 15 residues. The DNA of the CDR3 is TGTGCCAGCAGCCCCGGACTCGGCCGAGCAGATACGCAGTATTTT. It yields the protein CASSPGLGRADTQYF.

This clone showed up just once. V is TRBV6-5 and J is TRBJ1-1; possible D gene TRBD1, 6 bases. The germline V gene has CDR1 MNHEY and CDR2 SVGAGI. The CDR3 is made up of 14 amino acids. The germline V and J ends were trimmed by 5 bases and 0 bases, with 10 bases remaining between them. CDR3 sequence (DNA): TGTGCCAGCAGTGTTCGACAGGTGAACACTGAAGCTTTCTTT. Translation: CASSVRQVNTEAFF.

This rearrangement joins TRBV7-2 to TRBJ2-7, with D tentatively TRBD1 (5 bases). Germline assignment: CDR1 SGHTA and CDR2 FQGNSA. With 5 bases removed from V and 5 bases from J, the gap between germline ends came to 13 bases. The CDR3 loop spans 13 amino acids. The CDR3 DNA is TGTGCCAGCAGCCAGGACACCCCTGACGAGCAGTACTTC. It specifies CASSQDTPDEQYF.

A few counts support this clone. The chain carries TRBV7-9 and TRBJ2-5, with TRBD2 matching 10 bases. V lost 0 bases to trimming and J lost 5 bases; unmatched junction nucleotides: 3. Germline V gene sequence: CDR1 SEHNR, CDR2 FQNEAQ (reference sequence). This CDR3 contains 15 residues. CDR3 in DNA: TGTGCCAGCAGCTTAGCGGGACTAGCGAGGGAGACCCAGTACTTC. The encoded protein is CASSLAGLARETQYF.

The chain couples TRBV19 to TRBJ1-1; the match to TRBD1 covers 10 bases. The germline V gene encodes CDR1 LNHDA and CDR2 SQIVND (reference sequence). The CDR3 is made up of 16 amino acids. V lost 6 bases and J lost 9; bases outside the gene matches: 16. The CDR3 DNA reads as TGTGCCAGTAGCCCTCCTGAGACAGGGGGCTCGGCCCAAGCTTTCTTT. Its protein product is CASSPPETGGSAQAFF.

V is TRBV5-1 and J is TRBJ2-1; 9 bases match TRBD1. V shed 4 bases and J 10 bases; nucleotides not matched to a gene: 3. CDR3 length: 12 amino acids. Germline CDR1 SGHRS, CDR2 YFSETQ. CDR3 protein: CASSHTGGEQFF. The CDR3 DNA is TGCGCCAGCAGCCATACAGGGGGCGAGCAGTTCTTC.

This clone was recorded once. The chain recombines TRBV11-3 with TRBJ2-7; D gene ambiguous. Trimming removed 10 bases from V and 3 bases from J, with 16 bases in between. CDR1 is SGHNT and CDR2 is YENEEA in the germline V gene. The CDR3 totals 13 residues. The CDR3 reads CATSLYGRYEQYF. The CDR3, as DNA: TGTGCCACCTCCCTTTATGGCCGCTACGAGCAGTACTTC.

V is TRBV10-3 and J is TRBJ1-2; a weak D match, TRBD1 (5 bases). The CDR3 sequence is 13 residues long. V lost 7 bases and J lost 1, with 10 bases in between. Per the germline V gene, CDR1 is ENHRY and CDR2 is SYGVKD. The chain's CDR3 is CAITGDSNYGYTF. As DNA, the CDR3 is TGTGCCATCACCGGAGACAGTAACTATGGCTACACCTTC.

The chain combines TRBV6-4 with TRBJ1-1, with 7 bases fitting TRBD1. This CDR3 is 13 amino acids long. Per the germline V gene, CDR1 is MRHNA and CDR2 is SNTAGT. V lost 1 base and J lost 11; bases outside the gene matches: 7. CDR3 in amino acids: CASSDLEGAPAFF. The CDR3 DNA is TGTGCCAGCAGTGACTTGGAGGGGGCCCCCGCTTTCTTT.

J is TRBJ2-3 and V is TRBV5-1; no clear D gene. Germline CDR1 and CDR2: SGHRS and YFSETQ. Between the trimmed V and J ends, which lost 0 bases and 2 bases, there was a span of 10 bases. CDR3 length: 15 amino acids. CDR3: CASSLVKRNTDTQYF. Written as DNA, the CDR3 is TGCGCCAGCAGCTTGGTCAAGCGAAACACAGATACGCAGTATTTT.

This clone was counted a few times. The chain joins TRBV2 to TRBJ1-2; no reliable D call. V was trimmed by 1 base and J by 6 bases, leaving 6 bases between them. Germline values: CDR1 SNHLY, CDR2 FYNNEI. CDR3 length: 12 residues. The CDR3 DNA is TGTGCCAGCAGTGAAGAAGACAATGGCTACACCTTC. Its translation: CASSEEDNGYTF.

This chain links TRBV6-5 with TRBJ2-7; D not resolved. Germline CDR1 is MNHEY and CDR2 is SVGAGI. Trimming cost V 7 bases and J 1 base, with 14 bases left between them. The CDR3 totals 14 residues. The CDR3 loop reads CASIIYLVSYEQYF. The CDR3 nucleotides read TGTGCCAGCATTATCTACCTTGTTTCCTACGAGCAGTACTTC.

The chain joins TRBV5-6 to TRBJ2-7; 9 bases agree with TRBD1. This CDR3 comprises 14 residues. Germline V gene sequence: CDR1 SGHDT, CDR2 YYEEEE. The junction had 6 bases not matched to a gene; V was cut back by 4 bases and J by 4 bases. The CDR3, as DNA: TGTGCCAGCAGCGGGACAGGGTTTATGTACGAGCAGTACTTC. This translates into CASSGTGFMYEQYF.

The chain uses TRBV5-8 and TRBJ2-1; D remains unclear. V was shortened by 3 bases and J by 7 bases, with 14 bases between the two germline ends. The germline V gene encodes CDR1 SGHTS and CDR2 YDEGEE. The CDR3 extends over 14 amino acids. The CDR3 loop is CASSWLATVNEQFF. For the CDR3, the DNA is TGTGCCAGCAGCTGGTTGGCTACAGTGAATGAGCAGTTCTTC.

The chain couples TRBV29-1 to TRBJ2-7; 10 positions match TRBD1. There are 13 residues in the CDR3. The J segment lost 5 bases and the V segment lost 7 bases, leaving 8 bases of the junction unmatched. Germline assignment: CDR1 SQVTM and CDR2 ANQGSEA. As DNA, the CDR3 is TGCAGCGGGGGGGGACAGGGGCGTCACGAGCAGTACTTC. It yields the protein CSGGGQGRHEQYF.

The chain links TRBV4-1 to TRBJ1-6; 10 nucleotides agree with TRBD1. CDR1 and CDR2 from the germline V gene are MGHRA and YSYEKL. The junction had 7 bases not matched to a gene; V was cut back by 6 bases and J by 8 bases. The CDR3 is made up of 15 amino acids. The CDR3 DNA reads TGCGCCAGCAGAAGACAGGGGGCTTCGGATTCACCCCTCCACTTT. Protein sequence: CASRRQGASDSPLHF.

The chain combines TRBV5-6 with TRBJ1-4; 7 nucleotides line up with TRBD1. The germline gives CDR1 SGHDT, CDR2 YYEEEE. Trimming removed 4 bases from V and 5 bases from J; junction bases left unmatched: 11. The CDR3 loop spans 16 amino acids. CDR3 sequence (DNA): TGTGCCAGCAGCCTATCCTCAGGGGGAGGCAATGAAAAACTGTTTTTT. Its protein is CASSLSSGGGNEKLFF.